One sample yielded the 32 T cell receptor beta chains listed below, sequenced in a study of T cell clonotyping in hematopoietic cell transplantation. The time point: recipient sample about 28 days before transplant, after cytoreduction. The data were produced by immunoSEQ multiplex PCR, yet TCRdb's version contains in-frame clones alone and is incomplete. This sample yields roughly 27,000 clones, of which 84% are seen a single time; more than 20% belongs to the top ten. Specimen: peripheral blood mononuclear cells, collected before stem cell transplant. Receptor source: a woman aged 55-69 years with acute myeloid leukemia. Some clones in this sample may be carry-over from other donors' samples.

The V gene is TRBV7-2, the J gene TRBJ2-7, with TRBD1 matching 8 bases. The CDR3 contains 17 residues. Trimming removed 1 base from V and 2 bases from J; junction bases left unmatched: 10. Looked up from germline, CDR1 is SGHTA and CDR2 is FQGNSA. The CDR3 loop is CASSLGPYGTGTYEQYF. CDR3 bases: TGTGCCAGCAGCTTAGGTCCCTACGGGACAGGTACCTACGAGCAGTACTTC.

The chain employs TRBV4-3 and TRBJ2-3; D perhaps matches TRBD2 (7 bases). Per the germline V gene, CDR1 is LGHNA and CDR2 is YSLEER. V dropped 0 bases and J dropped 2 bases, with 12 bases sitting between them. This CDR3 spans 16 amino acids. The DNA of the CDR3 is TGCGCCAGCAGCCAAGATCTTGGGGGGGCCACAGATACGCAGTATTTT. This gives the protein CASSQDLGGATDTQYF.

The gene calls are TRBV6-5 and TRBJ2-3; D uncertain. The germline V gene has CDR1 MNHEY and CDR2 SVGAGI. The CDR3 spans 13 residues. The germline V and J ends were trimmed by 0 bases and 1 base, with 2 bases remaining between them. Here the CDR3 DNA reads TGTGCCAGCAGTTACTCGGGCACAGATACGCAGTATTTT. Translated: CASSYSGTDTQYF.

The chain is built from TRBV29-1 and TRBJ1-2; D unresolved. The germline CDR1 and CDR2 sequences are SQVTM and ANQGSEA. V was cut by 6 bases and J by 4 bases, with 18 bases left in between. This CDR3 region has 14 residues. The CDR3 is CSVARGEGPYGYTF. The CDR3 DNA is TGCAGCGTGGCCCGCGGTGAAGGTCCCTATGGCTACACCTTC.

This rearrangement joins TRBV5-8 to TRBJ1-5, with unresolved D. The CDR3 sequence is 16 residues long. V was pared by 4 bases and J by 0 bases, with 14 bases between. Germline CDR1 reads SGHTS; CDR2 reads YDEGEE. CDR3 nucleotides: TGTGCCAGCAGCAGCCCGACGGGGTATAGCAATCAGCCCCAGCATTTT. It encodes CASSSPTGYSNQPQHF. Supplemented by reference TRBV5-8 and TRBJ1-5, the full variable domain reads EAGVTQSPTHLIKTRGQQATLRCSPISGHTSVYWYQQALGLGLQFLLWYDEGEERNRGNFPPRFSGRQFPNYSSELNVNALELEDSALYLCASSSPTGYSNQPQHFGDGTRLSIL.

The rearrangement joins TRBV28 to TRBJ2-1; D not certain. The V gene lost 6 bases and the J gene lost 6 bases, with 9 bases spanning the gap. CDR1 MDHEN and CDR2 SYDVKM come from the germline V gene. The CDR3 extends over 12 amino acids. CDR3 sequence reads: CASRSAGNEQFF. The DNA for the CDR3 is TGTGCCAGCAGAAGTGCCGGCAATGAGCAGTTCTTC.

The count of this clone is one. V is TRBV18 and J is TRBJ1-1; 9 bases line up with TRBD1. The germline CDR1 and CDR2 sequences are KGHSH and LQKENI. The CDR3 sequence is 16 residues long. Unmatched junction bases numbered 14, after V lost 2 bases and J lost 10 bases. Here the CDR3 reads CASSPNKGQGVSGAFF. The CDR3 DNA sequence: TGTGCCAGCTCACCAAATAAGGGACAGGGCGTGAGCGGAGCTTTCTTT.

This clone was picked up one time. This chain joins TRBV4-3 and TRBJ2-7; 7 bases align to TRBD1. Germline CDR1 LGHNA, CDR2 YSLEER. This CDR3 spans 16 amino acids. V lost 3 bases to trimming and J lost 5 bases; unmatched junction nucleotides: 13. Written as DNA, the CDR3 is TGCGCCAGCAGCCACTCCGACAGGGCCCGGTCCAACGAGCAGTACTTC. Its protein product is CASSHSDRARSNEQYF.

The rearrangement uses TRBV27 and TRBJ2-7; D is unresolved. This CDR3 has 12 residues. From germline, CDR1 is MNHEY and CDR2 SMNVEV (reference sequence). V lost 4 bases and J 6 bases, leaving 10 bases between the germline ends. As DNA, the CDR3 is TGTGCCAGCAGTTCCCGCCTTCTCGAGCAGTACTTC. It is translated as CASSSRLLEQYF.

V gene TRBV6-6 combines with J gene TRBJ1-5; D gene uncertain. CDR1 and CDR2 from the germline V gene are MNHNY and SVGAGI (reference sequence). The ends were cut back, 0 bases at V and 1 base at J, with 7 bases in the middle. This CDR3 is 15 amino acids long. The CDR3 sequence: CASSYSAISNQPQHF. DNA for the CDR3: TGTGCCAGCAGTTACTCCGCCATCAGCAATCAGCCCCAGCATTTT.

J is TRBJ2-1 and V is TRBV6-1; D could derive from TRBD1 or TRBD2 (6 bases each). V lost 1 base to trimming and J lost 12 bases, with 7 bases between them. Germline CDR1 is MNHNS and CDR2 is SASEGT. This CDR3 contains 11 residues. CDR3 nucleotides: TGTGCCAGCAGTGAAGAGGGGGGGCAGTTCTTC. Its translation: CASSEEGGQFF.

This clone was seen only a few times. CDR3 sequence: CASSLGGVYEQYF. The CDR3 region has the DNA TGCGCCAGCAGCTTGGGTGGGGTTTACGAGCAGTACTTC. The chain links TRBV5-1 to TRBJ2-7; D remains ambiguous. The CDR3 runs 13 residues. Germline CDR1 and CDR2: SGHRS and YFSETQ. Trimming pared 0 bases from V and 4 bases from J, leaving 8 bases between.

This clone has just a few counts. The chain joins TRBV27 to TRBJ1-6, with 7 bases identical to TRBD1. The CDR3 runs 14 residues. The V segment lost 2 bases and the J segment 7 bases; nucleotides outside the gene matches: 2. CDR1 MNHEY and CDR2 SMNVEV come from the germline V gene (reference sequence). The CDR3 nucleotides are TGTGCCAGCAGTTTAGACAGGGAAAATTCACCCCTCCACTTT. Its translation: CASSLDRENSPLHF.

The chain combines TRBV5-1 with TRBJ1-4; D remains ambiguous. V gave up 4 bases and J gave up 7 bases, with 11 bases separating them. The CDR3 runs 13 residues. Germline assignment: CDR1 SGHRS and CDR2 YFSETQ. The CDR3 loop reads CASSPTRGEKLFF. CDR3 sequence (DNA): TGCGCCAGCAGCCCAACCCGCGGTGAAAAACTGTTTTTT.

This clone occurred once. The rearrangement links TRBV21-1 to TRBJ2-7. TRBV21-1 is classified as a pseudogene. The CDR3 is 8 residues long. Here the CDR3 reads CASVRHPF. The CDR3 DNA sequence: TGTGCCAGCGTACGTCACCCCTTC.

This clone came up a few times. CDR3 sequence (DNA): TGTGCCAGTAGTATAGACGGAGGATATCAGCCCCAGCATTTT. Its protein is CASSIDGGYQPQHF. The rearrangement links TRBV19 to TRBJ1-5; no reliable D call. Germline V gene data show CDR1 as LNHDA and CDR2 as SQIVND (reference sequence). CDR3 length: 14 amino acids. Trimming pared 0 bases from V and 5 bases from J, leaving 8 bases between.

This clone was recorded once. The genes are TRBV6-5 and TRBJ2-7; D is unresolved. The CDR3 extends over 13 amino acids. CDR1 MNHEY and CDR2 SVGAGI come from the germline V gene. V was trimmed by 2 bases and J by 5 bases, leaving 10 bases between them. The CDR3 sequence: CASSYGFQNEQYF. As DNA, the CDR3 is TGTGCCAGCAGTTACGGCTTCCAAAACGAGCAGTACTTC.

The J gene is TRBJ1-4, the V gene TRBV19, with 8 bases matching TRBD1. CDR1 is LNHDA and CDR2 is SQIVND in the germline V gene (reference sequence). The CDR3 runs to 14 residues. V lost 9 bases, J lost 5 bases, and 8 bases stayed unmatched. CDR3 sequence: CASQDRVRNEKLFF. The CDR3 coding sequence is TGTGCCAGCCAGGACAGGGTGAGGAATGAAAAACTGTTTTTT. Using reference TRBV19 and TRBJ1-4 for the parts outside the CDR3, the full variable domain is DGGITQSPKYLFRKEGQNVTLSCEQNLNHDAMYWYRQDPGQGLRLIYYSQIVNDFQKGDIAEGYSVSREKKESFPLTVTSAQKNPTAFYLCASQDRVRNEKLFFGSGTQLSVL.

The CDR3 nucleotides read TGCGCCAGCAGCTGGGGGGACAGTACGTCCTACGAGCAGTACTTC. This translates into CASSWGDSTSYEQYF. The chain employs TRBV5-1 and TRBJ2-7, with D tentatively TRBD1 (7 bases). Germline CDR1 is SGHRS and CDR2 is YFSETQ. There are 15 residues in the CDR3. V shed 3 bases and J shed 1 base, with 14 bases lying between them. The entire variable domain, with the rest obtained from reference TRBV5-1 and TRBJ2-7, is as follows: KAGVTQTPRYLIKTRGQQVTLSCSPISGHRSVSWYQQTPGQGLQFLFEYFSETQRNKGNFPGRFSGRQFSNSRSEMNVSTLELGDSALYLCASSWGDSTSYEQYFGPGTRLTVT.

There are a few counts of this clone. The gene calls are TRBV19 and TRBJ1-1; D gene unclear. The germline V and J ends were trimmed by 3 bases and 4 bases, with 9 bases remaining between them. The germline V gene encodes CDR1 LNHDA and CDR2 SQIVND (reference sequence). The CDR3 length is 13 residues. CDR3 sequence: CASSIGEGTEAFF. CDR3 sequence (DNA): TGTGCCAGTAGTATCGGGGAGGGCACTGAAGCTTTCTTT.

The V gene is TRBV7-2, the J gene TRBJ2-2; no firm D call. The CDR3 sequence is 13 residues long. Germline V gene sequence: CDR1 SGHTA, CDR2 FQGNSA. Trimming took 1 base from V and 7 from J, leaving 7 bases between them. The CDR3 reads CASSLEAVGELFF. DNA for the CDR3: TGTGCCAGCAGCTTAGAGGCGGTCGGGGAGCTGTTTTTT.

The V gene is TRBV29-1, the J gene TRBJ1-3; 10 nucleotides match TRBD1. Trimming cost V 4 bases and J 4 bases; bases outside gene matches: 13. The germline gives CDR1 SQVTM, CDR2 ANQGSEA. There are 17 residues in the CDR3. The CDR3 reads CSVGLRGQGFAGNTIYF. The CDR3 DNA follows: TGCAGCGTTGGACTCAGGGGACAGGGGTTCGCGGGAAACACCATATATTTT.

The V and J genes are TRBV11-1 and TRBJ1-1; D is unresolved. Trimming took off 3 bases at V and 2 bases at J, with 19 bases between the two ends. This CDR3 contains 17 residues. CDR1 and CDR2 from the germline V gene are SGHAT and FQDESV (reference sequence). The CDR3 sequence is CASSFYISRLSNTEAFF. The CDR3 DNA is TGTGCCAGCAGCTTTTATATCTCCCGGTTGAGTAACACTGAAGCTTTCTTT.

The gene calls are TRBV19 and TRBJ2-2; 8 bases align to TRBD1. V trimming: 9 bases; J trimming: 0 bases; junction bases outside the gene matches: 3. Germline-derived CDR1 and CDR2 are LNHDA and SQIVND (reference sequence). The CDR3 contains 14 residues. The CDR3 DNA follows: TGTGCCAGCACACAGGGGGCGAACACCGGGGAGCTGTTTTTT. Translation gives CASTQGANTGELFF.

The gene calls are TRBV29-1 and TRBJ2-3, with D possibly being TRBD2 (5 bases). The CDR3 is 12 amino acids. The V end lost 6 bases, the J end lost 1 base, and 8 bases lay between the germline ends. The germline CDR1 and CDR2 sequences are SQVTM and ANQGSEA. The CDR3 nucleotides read TGCAGCGTGGACTTGGGCACAGATACGCAGTATTTT. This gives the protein CSVDLGTDTQYF.

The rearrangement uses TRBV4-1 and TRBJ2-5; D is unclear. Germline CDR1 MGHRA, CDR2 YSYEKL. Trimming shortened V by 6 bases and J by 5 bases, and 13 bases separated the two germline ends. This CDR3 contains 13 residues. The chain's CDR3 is CASRNVVGETQYF. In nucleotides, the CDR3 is TGCGCCAGCAGAAACGTGGTGGGGGAGACCCAGTACTTC.

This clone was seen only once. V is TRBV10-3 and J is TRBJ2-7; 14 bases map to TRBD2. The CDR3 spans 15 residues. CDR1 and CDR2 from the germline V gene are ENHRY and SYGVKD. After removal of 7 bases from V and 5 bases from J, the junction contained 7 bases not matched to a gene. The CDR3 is CAITGLAGAQDEQYF. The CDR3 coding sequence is TGTGCCATCACGGGACTAGCGGGGGCCCAGGACGAGCAGTACTTC.

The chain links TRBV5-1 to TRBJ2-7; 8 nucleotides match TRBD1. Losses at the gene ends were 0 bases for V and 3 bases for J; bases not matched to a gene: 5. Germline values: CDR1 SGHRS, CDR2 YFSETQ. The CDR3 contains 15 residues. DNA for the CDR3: TGCGCCAGCAGCTTGGCCGGGACAGGCCTCTACGAGCAGTACTTC. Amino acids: CASSLAGTGLYEQYF.

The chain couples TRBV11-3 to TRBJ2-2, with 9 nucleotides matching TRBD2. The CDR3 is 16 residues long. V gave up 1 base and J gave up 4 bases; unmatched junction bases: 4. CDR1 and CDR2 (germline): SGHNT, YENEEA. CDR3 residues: CASSLGSAGGTGELFF. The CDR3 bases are TGTGCCAGCAGCTTAGGGTCAGCGGGAGGCACCGGGGAGCTGTTTTTT.

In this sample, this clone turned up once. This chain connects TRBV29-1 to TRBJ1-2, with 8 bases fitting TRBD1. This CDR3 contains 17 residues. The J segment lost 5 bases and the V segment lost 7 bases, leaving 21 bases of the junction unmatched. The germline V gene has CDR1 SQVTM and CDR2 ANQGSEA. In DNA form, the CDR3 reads TGCAGCGCTCCGTCAACCGGACAGGGAGGTTTCTCGTATGGCTACACCTTC. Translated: CSAPSTGQGGFSYGYTF. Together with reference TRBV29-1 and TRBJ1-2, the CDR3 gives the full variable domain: SAVISQKPSRDICQRGTSLTIQCQVDSQVTMMFWYRQQPGQSLTLIATANQGSEATYESGFVIDKFPISRPNLTFSTLTVSNMSPEDSSIYLCSAPSTGQGGFSYGYTFGSGTRLTVV.

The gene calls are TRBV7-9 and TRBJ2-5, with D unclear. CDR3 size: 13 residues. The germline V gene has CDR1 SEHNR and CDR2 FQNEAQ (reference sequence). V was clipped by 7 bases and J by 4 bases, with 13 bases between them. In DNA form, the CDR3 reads TGTGCCAGCACCCCTGGGCTAGTAGAGACCCAGTACTTC. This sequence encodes CASTPGLVETQYF. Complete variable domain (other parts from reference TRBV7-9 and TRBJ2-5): DTGVSQNPRHKITKRGQNVTFRCDPISEHNRLYWYRQTLGQGPEFLTYFQNEAQLEKSRLLSDRFSAERPKGSFSTLEIQRTEQGDSAMYLCASTPGLVETQYFGPGTRLLVL.

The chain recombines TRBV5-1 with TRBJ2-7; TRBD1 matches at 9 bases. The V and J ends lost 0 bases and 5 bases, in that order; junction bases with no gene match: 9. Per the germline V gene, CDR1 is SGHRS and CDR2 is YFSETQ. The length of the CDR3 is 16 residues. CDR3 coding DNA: TGCGCCAGCAGCTTGGGAACAGGGGGCCCCGGTAACGAGCAGTACTTC. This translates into CASSLGTGGPGNEQYF.